Detailed here is one T cell receptor (beta chain). Original analysis: The assay estimated nucleated cells by amplifying reference gene primers. The method was immunoSEQ multiplex PCR; TCRdb's version includes in-frame clones alone and lacks a portion of them. The V and J calls and clone size were taken over from that table, and D and trimming were inferred from the DNA. The repertoire has 50,000 to 70,000 clones, about 93% of them found once; the top ten carry approximately 15%. The ends were cut back, 0 bases at V and 12 bases at J, with 13 bases in the middle. The CDR3 runs 13 residues. Per the germline V gene, CDR1 is SGHRS and CDR2 is YFSETQ. This record comes from a study of blood T cell repertoires in COVID-19. Study overall: Nucleic acid was either cDNA or gDNA, and it came from T cells, B-cell-depleted T cells, or PBMCs.

The sequenced material came from peripheral blood. The chain carries TRBV5-1 and TRBJ1-5; D is unresolved. This TCR was recovered from a human donor with active COVID-19. The donor label of this sample is uncertain. CDR3 nucleotide sequence: TGCGCCAGCAGCTTGGATCCCGTCGGACTCCAGCATTTT. Its translation: CASSLDPVGLQHF.